This TCR beta chain was identified during a study of Ad26.COV2.S vaccination and SARS-CoV-2 variants. Documented treatment: some 20 received Ad26.COV2.S at low or high dose, single or two shots; 5 received placebo; per-sample allocation not given. Specimens were obtained on day 63 following the first vaccine or placebo injection. The CDR3 consists of 14 residues. CDR1 is WNHNN, CDR2 SYGVQD, per germline (reference sequence). V was pared by 3 bases and J by 0 bases, with 6 bases between. Clones were read by immunoSEQ multiplex PCR, and TCRdb kept only the in-frame ones, dropping some. The table records 510,000 or so clones, 70% to 90% of them present only once. This clone was observed a few times.

The clonotype comes from a person between 18 and 65 years old who received the Ad26.COV2.S COVID-19 vaccine or a placebo. Material: peripheral blood, obtained in a trial of Ad26.COV2.S vaccine versus placebo. J is TRBJ1-5 and V is TRBV10-1; no firm D call. This CDR3 is CASSESVSNQPQHF. The CDR3 DNA reads as TGCGCCAGCAGTGAATCAGTTAGCAATCAGCCCCAGCATTTT.